Below, one TCR beta chain is given with its context. This specimen comes from a study of blood T cell repertoires in COVID-19. Overall study: Both acute and convalescent COVID-19 samples were obtained from the United States, Italy and Spain. The cDNA or gDNA used as material had been derived from T cells, B-cell-depleted T cells, or PBMCs.

Germline CDR1 and CDR2: MDHEN and SYDVKM. The ends lost 5 bases at V and 11 bases at J; junction bases unmatched: 10. The CDR3 spans 15 residues. This table comes from immunoSEQ multiplex PCR, and its TCRdb copy is limited to in-frame clones, with some not included. The data contain about 100,000 clones, roughly 90% of them singletons. The clonotype was recovered from a man aged 30 to 39 in a cohort sampled during active COVID-19. Specimen: peripheral blood. The chain uses TRBV28 and TRBJ1-6, with 9 bases lining up with TRBD1. The CDR3 nucleotides are TGTGCCAGCAGTCCCCCGGGACAGGGATGGGCACCCCTCCACTTT. Translating it yields CASSPPGQGWAPLHF.